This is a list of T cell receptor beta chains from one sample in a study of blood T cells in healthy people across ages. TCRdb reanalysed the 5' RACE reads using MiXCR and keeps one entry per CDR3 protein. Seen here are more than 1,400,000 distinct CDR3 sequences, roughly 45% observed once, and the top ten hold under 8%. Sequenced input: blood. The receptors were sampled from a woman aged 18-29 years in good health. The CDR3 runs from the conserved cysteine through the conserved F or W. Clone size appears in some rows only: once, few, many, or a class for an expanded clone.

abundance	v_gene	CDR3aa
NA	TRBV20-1	CSAPRTGPPYEQYF
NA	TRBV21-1	CASSKSTNTRSSGANVLTF
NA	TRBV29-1	CSVDASNTDTQYF
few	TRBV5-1	CASSLMMALAGDNEQFF
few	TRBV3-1	CASSDGLAGPNSYEQYF
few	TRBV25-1	CASREEAQYF
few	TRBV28	CASTLSGQGYYGYTF
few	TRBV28	CASSGTGAVNEQFF
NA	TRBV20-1	CSARVLGTSGNSYNEQYF
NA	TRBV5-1	CASSLAGQGRQSLNTEAFF
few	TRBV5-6	CASSLETSFPYNEQFF
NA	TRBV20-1	CSARVVTSSYNEQYF
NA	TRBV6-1	CASSPSATFANYGYTF
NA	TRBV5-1	CASSLEGQGSGNTIYF
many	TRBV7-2	CASSFLGPLQGSPLHF
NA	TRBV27	CASSLSFFLNEQFF
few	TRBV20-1	CSAPNWETQYF
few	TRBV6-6	CASGPGISYEQYF
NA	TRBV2	CASRYGQGGNEQFF
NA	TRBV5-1	CASSLTSGTNEQFF
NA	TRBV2	CASSKGPPNTGELFF
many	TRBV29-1	CSDGQGAGDTQYF
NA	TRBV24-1	CATSDGTGVYQPQHF
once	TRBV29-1	CSVPSGRTGGTEAFF
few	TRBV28	CASAKSPPLHF
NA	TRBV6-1	CASRMGQLSGYTF
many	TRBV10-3	CAISESAGGVNNEQFF
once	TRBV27	CASSLAASLGGTDTQYF
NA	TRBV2	CTSSASQTGVDYEQYF
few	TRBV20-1	CSARDLPREGGRSPLHF
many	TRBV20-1	CSARDKGGQVFGEQYF
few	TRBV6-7	CASSCLGQMGLAGPMAHEQFF
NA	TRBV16	CASSHPTEYSNQPQHF
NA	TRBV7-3	CASSLESGYNEQFF
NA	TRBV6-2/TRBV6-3	CASSYTWGVGSNQPQHF
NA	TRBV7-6	CASSLDGGVQETQYF
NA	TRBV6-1	CASSLANALTF
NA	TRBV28	CASNAAEGTYEQYF
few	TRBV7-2	CASSRAARYNSPLHF
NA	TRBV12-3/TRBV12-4	CASSSWTGGPPCEQYF
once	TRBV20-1	CSAGTGTGYGYTF
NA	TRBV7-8	CASSFRGRTRDEQFF
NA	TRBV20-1	CSAREIGGTGSSTDTQYF
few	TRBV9	CASSVEGFSGGTDTQYF
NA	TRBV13	CASSLGLTGAYEQYF
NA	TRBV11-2	CASSSENREAFF
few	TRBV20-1	CSARKSQGTKDYGYTF
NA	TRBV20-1	CSAGDYYSTDTQYF
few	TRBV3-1	CASSQDDRGAYGYTF